This entry concerns a single T cell receptor beta chain. The repertoire was sequenced with immunoSEQ multiplex PCR; TCRdb's copy has only in-frame clones and lacks some. Of 150,000 to 200,000 clones listed, more than 75% are singletons. This specimen belongs to a study of cytomegalovirus exposure and HLA in healthy donors. Germline-derived CDR1 and CDR2 are KGHSH and LQKENI. V trimming: 0 bases; J trimming: 10 bases; junction bases outside the gene matches: 8. The CDR3 runs 15 residues. Material: PBMCs. The sequence was collected from a woman aged 18-30 years in good health and CMV-seronegative. The V and J genes are TRBV18 and TRBJ2-1; 8 bases are shared with TRBD2. CDR3 amino acids: CASSPPVGSGAEQFF. DNA of the CDR3: TGTGCCAGCTCACCACCGGTCGGTAGCGGGGCCGAGCAGTTCTTC.